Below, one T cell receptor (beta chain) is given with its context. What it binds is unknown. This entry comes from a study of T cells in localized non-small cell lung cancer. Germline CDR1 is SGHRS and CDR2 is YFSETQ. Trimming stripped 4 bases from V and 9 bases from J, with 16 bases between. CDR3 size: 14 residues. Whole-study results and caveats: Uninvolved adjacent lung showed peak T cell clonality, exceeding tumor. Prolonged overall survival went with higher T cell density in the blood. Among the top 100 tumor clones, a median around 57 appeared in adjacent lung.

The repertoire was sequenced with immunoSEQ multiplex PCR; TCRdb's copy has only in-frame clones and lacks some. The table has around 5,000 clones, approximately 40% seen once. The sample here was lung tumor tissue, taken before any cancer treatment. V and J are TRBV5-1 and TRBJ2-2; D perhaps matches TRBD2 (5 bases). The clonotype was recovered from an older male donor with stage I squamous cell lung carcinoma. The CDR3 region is CASSPDGGDRELFF. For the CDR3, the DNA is TGCGCCAGCAGCCCTGACGGAGGAGACCGGGAGCTGTTTTTT.